This is a list of T cell receptor beta chains from one sample in a study of glioma-infiltrating T cells after dendritic cell vaccination. Libraries were prepared by immunoSEQ multiplex PCR; TCRdb keeps only in-frame clonotypes and omits some of them. The sample records approximately 85,000 clones, around 85% being singletons. The sample here was blood, taken after dendritic cell vaccination. The source of these receptors is a human donor with glioblastoma. CDR3s include the opening cysteine and the closing phenylalanine or tryptophan. A D gene is named only where the DNA matches it firmly. Clone size is stated in some rows and not others, as once, few, many or a class when expanded.

J	V	D	size	DNA	CDR3
TRBJ2-7	TRBV7-9	TRBD1	-	TGTGCCAGCAGCGGGACAGCGAGCTCCTACGAGCAGTACTTC	CASSGTASSYEQYF
TRBJ2-2	TRBV5-6	-	-	TGTGCCAGCAGCTTGAAAGGGGGGAACACCGGGGAGCTGTTTTTT	CASSLKGGNTGELFF
TRBJ2-2	TRBV19	-	-	TGTGCCAGTAGTATCACTTTGAACACCGGGGAGCTGTTTTTT	CASSITLNTGELFF
TRBJ2-7	TRBV5-1	-	once	TGCGCCAGCAGCCCAGGTGGCAACTACGAGCAGTACTTC	CASSPGGNYEQYF
TRBJ2-1	TRBV5-4	TRBD2	-	TGTGCCAGCAGCTTGGGCGGGGGTTACAATGAGCAGTTCTTC	CASSLGGGYNEQFF
TRBJ2-3	TRBV4-1	TRBD2	-	TGCGCCAGCAGCCAAAAGGGTGTTGGACTAGGGGCTAGCACAGATACGCAGTATTTT	CASSQKGVGLGASTDTQYF
TRBJ1-6	TRBV4-3	-	-	TGCGCCAGCAGCCAAGAGGGCTATCAGTCACCCCTCCACTTT	CASSQEGYQSPLHF
TRBJ1-2	TRBV27	-	-	TGTGCCAGCAGTACAGGGCACTATGGCTACACCTTC	CASSTGHYGYTF
TRBJ1-1	TRBV4-1	TRBD1	once	TGCGCCAGCAGCCAAACCAGGGGGGACACTGAAGCTTTCTTT	CASSQTRGDTEAFF
TRBJ2-3	TRBV13	-	-	TGTGCCAGCAGCTCCCACAGGGCAGATACGCAGTATTTT	CASSSHRADTQYF
TRBJ2-7	TRBV9	TRBD1	-	TGTGCCAGCAGCGCGGGGACAGAAGCCTACGAGCAGTACTTC	CASSAGTEAYEQYF
TRBJ2-7	TRBV19	TRBD1	-	TGTGCCAGTAGTATACGGGACAGCAATTCCTACGAGCAGTACTTC	CASSIRDSNSYEQYF
TRBJ1-2	TRBV5-1	TRBD1	-	TGCGCCAGCAGCTCCCCGGGACAGCATAACTATGGCTACACCTTC	CASSSPGQHNYGYTF
TRBJ2-7	TRBV6-4	-	-	TGTGCCAGCAGTCCCGGGGGAACGTTCGAGCAGTACTTC	CASSPGGTFEQYF
TRBJ1-2	TRBV6-1	-	-	TGTGCCAGCAGTGAAGATATTGTATATGGCTACACCTTC	CASSEDIVYGYTF
TRBJ2-5	TRBV5-1	TRBD1	-	TGCGCCAGCAGCTTGGCGGGCGGGACAGGGCCACAAGAGACCCAGTACTTC	CASSLAGGTGPQETQYF
TRBJ1-5	TRBV2	TRBD1	-	TGTGCCAGCAGAGAGGGGGACAGGCGGAATCAGCCCCAGCATTTT	CASREGDRRNQPQHF
TRBJ1-2	TRBV7-8	TRBD1	-	TGTGCCAGCAGCTCCCCCGGGACAGGGGGCGTCACAGGTGGCTACACCTTC	CASSSPGTGGVTGGYTF
TRBJ1-2	TRBV29-1	TRBD1	-	TGCAGCGTTGAAGATGGGACAGTTGCCTTTGGCTACACCTTC	CSVEDGTVAFGYTF
TRBJ1-3	TRBV7-2	TRBD1	-	TGTGCCAGCAGACAACAGGGGGCCCCATCTGGAAACACCATATATTTT	CASRQQGAPSGNTIYF
TRBJ2-7	TRBV28	-	-	TGTGCCAGCACCTCCATTGGGGCTTACGAGCAGTACTTC	CASTSIGAYEQYF
TRBJ2-3	TRBV5-4	TRBD2	-	TGTGCCAGCAGCTTTGCGGCTAGCGGGACGGATACGCAGTATTTT	CASSFAASGTDTQYF
TRBJ2-2	TRBV9	-	-	TGTGCCAGCAGCGTCTTAGCGCTCTTAAACACCGGGGAGCTGTTTTTT	CASSVLALLNTGELFF
TRBJ1-2	TRBV2	-	few	TGTGCCAGCAGTGCGGGGAACTATGGCTACACCTTC	CASSAGNYGYTF
TRBJ2-1	TRBV5-4	-	-	TGTGCCAGCAGCTTGGATGGGGGGATACAGGTTGAGCAGTTCTTC	CASSLDGGIQVEQFF
TRBJ2-7	TRBV6-4	-	-	TGTGCCAACCACCCGGGTTTAACGAGGGCGTCATACGAGCAGTACTTC	CANHPGLTRASYEQYF
TRBJ2-1	TRBV7-2	TRBD2	-	TGTGCCAGCAGCTTACCGGGACTAGCGGTTTACAATGAGCAGTTCTTC	CASSLPGLAVYNEQFF
TRBJ2-1	TRBV19	-	-	TGTGCCAGTAGTCCCCGGGGAGTCAATGAGCAGTTCTTC	CASSPRGVNEQFF
TRBJ1-5	TRBV2	TRBD1	-	TGTGCCAGCAGTGAAGAGCCCGGGACAGGGGAGGTAAATCAGCCCCAGCATTTT	CASSEEPGTGEVNQPQHF
TRBJ1-6	TRBV18	TRBD1	-	TGTGCCAGCTCACAGACAGGACAGGATTCACCCCTCCACTTT	CASSQTGQDSPLHF
TRBJ2-1	TRBV5-1	-	once	TGCGCCAGCAGCTTGGTTCACTACAATGAGCAGTTCTTC	CASSLVHYNEQFF
TRBJ1-1	TRBV10-1	-	once	TGCGCCAGCAGTGAGGTCTCGGGAAGATCGAACACTGAAGCTTTCTTT	CASSEVSGRSNTEAFF
TRBJ2-5	TRBV6-1	TRBD2	few	TGTGCCAGCAGTGGGAGTAGCGGGTGGGAGACCCAGTACTTC	CASSGSSGWETQYF
TRBJ2-2	TRBV4-3	-	few	TGCGCCAGCAGCCGTCAGGAGGACACCGGGGAGCTGTTTTTT	CASSRQEDTGELFF
TRBJ2-1	TRBV30	TRBD2	-	TGTGCCTGGCTACTAGCGGGAGTCATCGGGGAGCAGTTCTTC	CAWLLAGVIGEQFF
TRBJ1-4	TRBV6-1	TRBD1	few	TGTGCCAGCAGTGAGGGACAGGGGGCTGAAAAACTGTTTTTT	CASSEGQGAEKLFF
TRBJ2-1	TRBV7-2	-	-	TGTGCCAGCAGCTTAGACATGGGGGCCCGGGAGCAGTTCTTC	CASSLDMGAREQFF
TRBJ2-7	TRBV14	TRBD1	-	TGTGCCAGCAGCGGACCGGGACAGGGTCTCTACGAGCAGTACTTC	CASSGPGQGLYEQYF
TRBJ1-2	TRBV7-2	TRBD1	-	TGTGCCAGCAGCGAATTACAGGGGGCGCAGAAAGGCTACACCTTC	CASSELQGAQKGYTF
TRBJ1-4	TRBV7-9	-	-	TGTGCCAGCAGCCCCCGGGACACCCCTAATGAAAAACTGTTTTTT	CASSPRDTPNEKLFF
TRBJ2-7	TRBV14	-	once	TGTGCCAGCAGCCAAGGAGGGCGACGGGGCTACGAGCAGTACTTC	CASSQGGRRGYEQYF
TRBJ1-1	TRBV28	TRBD1	-	TGTGCCAGCAGCTGGACAGGGAGAGTCACTGAAGCTTTCTTT	CASSWTGRVTEAFF
TRBJ2-3	TRBV30	-	-	TGTGCCTGGAGTGAGACTAGTGATGCCGATACGCAGTATTTT	CAWSETSDADTQYF
TRBJ2-5	TRBV2	-	-	TGTGCCAGCAACAGGGTCGGACAGACCCAGTACTTC	CASNRVGQTQYF
TRBJ2-3	TRBV19	-	-	TGTGCCAGTACCCCAGTTAACACAGATACGCAGTATTTT	CASTPVNTDTQYF
TRBJ2-2	TRBV11-2	-	-	TGTGCCAGCAGCTTAGTAGGACAGAACACCGGGGAGCTGTTTTTT	CASSLVGQNTGELFF
TRBJ2-3	TRBV27	TRBD2	medium-sized	TGTGCCAGCATGGCTAGCGGGGGGTCAGATACGCAGTATTTT	CASMASGGSDTQYF
TRBJ2-7	TRBV21-1	-	-	TGTGCCAGCAGCAACTCGGTAGCGTGGACCTACGAGCAGTACTTC	CASSNSVAWTYEQYF
TRBJ1-2	TRBV2	-	-	TGTGCCAGCAGTCTTGGGGCAGCAGGATTATATGGCTACACCTTC	CASSLGAAGLYGYTF
TRBJ2-1	TRBV2	TRBD2	-	TGTGCCAGCAGCCCTCAGGCGGGGGGCTCGTGGGATGAGCAGTTCTTC	CASSPQAGGSWDEQFF
TRBJ1-2	TRBV28	-	-	TGTGCCAGCATTCAGGGTAGGGATGGCTACACCTTC	CASIQGRDGYTF
TRBJ1-1	TRBV6-4	-	-	TGTGCCAGCAGCTCCTCTGGCGGGAGACGCACTGAAGCTTTCTTT	CASSSSGGRRTEAFF
TRBJ1-1	TRBV19	-	once	-	CASTSDRAWTEAFF
TRBJ2-3	TRBV27	TRBD1	-	TGTGCCAGCAGTTTAAGGGCAGGGGGCCCGAATACGCAGTATTTT	CASSLRAGGPNTQYF